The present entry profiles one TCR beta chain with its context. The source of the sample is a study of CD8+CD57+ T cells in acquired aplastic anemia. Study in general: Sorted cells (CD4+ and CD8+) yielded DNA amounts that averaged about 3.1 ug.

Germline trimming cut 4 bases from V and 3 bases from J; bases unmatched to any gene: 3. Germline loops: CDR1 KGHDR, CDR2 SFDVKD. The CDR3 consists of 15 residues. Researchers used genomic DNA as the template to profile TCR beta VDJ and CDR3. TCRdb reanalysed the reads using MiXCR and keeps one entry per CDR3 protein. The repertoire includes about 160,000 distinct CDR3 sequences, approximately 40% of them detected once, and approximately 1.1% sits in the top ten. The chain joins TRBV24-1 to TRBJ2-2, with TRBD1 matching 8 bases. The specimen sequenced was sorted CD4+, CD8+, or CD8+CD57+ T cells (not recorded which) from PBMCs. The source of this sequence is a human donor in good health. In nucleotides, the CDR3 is TGTGCCACCAGTGACCTGGACAGGGACACCGGGGAGCTGTTTTTT. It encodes CATSDLDRDTGELFF.